The 28 T cell receptor beta chains reported below all come from one sample, sequenced in a study of blood T cells in healthy people across ages. Using a J-beta primer mix together with a sample-barcoded 5' primer, a second PCR was run for roughly 7 to 12 cycles. TCRdb reprocessed the 5' RACE reads with MiXCR, giving one entry per CDR3 protein. The data contain 1.5 million or so distinct CDR3 sequences, 40% to 45% of them singletons. The sample consisted of blood. The receptors were sampled from a woman aged 18-29 years in good health.

This chain links TRBV11-2 with TRBJ2-3; D not certain. The ends were cut back, 1 base at V and 4 bases at J, with 12 bases in the middle. The CDR3 loop spans 15 amino acids. Looked up from germline, CDR1 is SGHAT and CDR2 is FQNNGV. The chain's CDR3 is CASSLGRATPDTQYF. The CDR3 DNA is TGTGCCAGCAGCTTAGGGCGCGCTACCCCAGATACGCAGTATTTT. Looking up the rest from reference TRBV11-2 and TRBJ2-3 gives the full variable domain: EAGVAQSPRYKIIEKRQSVAFWCNPISGHATLYWYQQILGQGPKLLIQFQNNGVVDDSQLPKDRFSAERLKGVDSTLKIQPAKLEDSAVYLCASSLGRATPDTQYFGPGTRLTVL.

This sequence joins TRBV29-1 and TRBJ1-1; D unclear. The CDR3 loop spans 13 amino acids. The germline gives CDR1 SQVTM, CDR2 ANQGSEA. V shed 3 bases and J shed 3 bases, with 11 bases lying between them. CDR3 protein: CSVEEGGDTEAFF. The DNA for the CDR3 is TGCAGCGTTGAGGAGGGCGGAGACACTGAAGCTTTCTTT.

The gene calls are TRBV3-1 and TRBJ2-1; D gene unclear. This CDR3 region has 14 residues. Per the germline V gene, CDR1 is LGHDT and CDR2 is YNNKEL (reference sequence). Trimming removed 0 bases at V and 13 bases at J, with 16 bases between. CDR3 sequence reads: CASSQDFAQETQFF. DNA for the CDR3: TGTGCCAGCAGCCAAGATTTTGCCCAAGAGACCCAGTTCTTC.

The chain couples TRBV5-6 to TRBJ2-5, with 7 bases lining up with TRBD1. The CDR3 covers 13 residues. Germline CDR1 SGHDT, CDR2 YYEEEE. Losses at the gene ends were 5 bases for V and 7 bases for J; bases not matched to a gene: 8. The CDR3 sequence: CASRSPGGPTQYF. Written as DNA, the CDR3 is TGTGCCAGCAGAAGCCCAGGGGGACCGACCCAGTACTTC.

CDR3 DNA sequence: TGTGCCAGCTACCCTCCGGGACAGGGGGTCAATGAGCAGTTCTTC. This codes for CASYPPGQGVNEQFF. This chain uses TRBV6-2 or TRBV6-3 with TRBJ2-1; 11 nucleotides agree with TRBD1. The CDR3 covers 15 residues. The germline V gene has CDR1 MNHEY and CDR2 SVGEGT. J was trimmed by 6 bases and V by 8 bases; bases with no gene match: 9.

This clonotype was seen only once. V usage is TRBV30 and J usage is TRBJ1-1; maybe TRBD1 (5 bases). Per germline, CDR1 GTSNPN and CDR2 SVGIG (reference sequence). V was pared by 4 bases and J by 0 bases, with 9 bases between. The CDR3 length is 13 residues. CDR3 amino acids: CAWTPGLNTEAFF. The CDR3 coding sequence is TGTGCCTGGACCCCAGGGTTGAACACTGAAGCTTTCTTT.

The chain joins TRBV29-1 to TRBJ2-1; 9 bases align to TRBD2. Germline lookup yields CDR1 SQVTM and CDR2 ANQGSEA. Unmatched junction bases numbered 7, after V lost 6 bases and J lost 7 bases. The CDR3 covers 13 residues. The CDR3 bases are TGCAGCGTGCGGGGACTAGCCTTTAATGAGCAGTTCTTC. This gives the protein CSVRGLAFNEQFF.

V is TRBV6-5 and J is TRBJ1-4; 7 nucleotides agree with TRBD1. CDR1 is MNHEY and CDR2 is SVGAGI in the germline V gene. Trimming removed 0 bases from V and 8 bases from J; junction bases left unmatched: 9. This CDR3 is built from 16 residues. CDR3 sequence reads: CASSYSGTAVQEKLFF. The CDR3 DNA is TGTGCCAGCAGTTACTCAGGGACAGCGGTCCAGGAAAAACTGTTTTTT.

In its sample, this clonotype was seen many times. The chain uses TRBV25-1 and TRBJ2-3; D is possibly TRBD2 (6 bases). There are 17 residues in the CDR3. CDR1 and CDR2 from the germline V gene are MGHDK and SYGVNS. Trimming pared 2 bases from V and 5 bases from J, leaving 20 bases between. The CDR3 DNA reads TGTGCCAGCAGTGAACAGCCGGGAGACGCAAGGGGAGATACGCAGTATTTT. Translating it yields CASSEQPGDARGDTQYF. The variable domain in full, with the rest retrieved from reference TRBV25-1 and TRBJ2-3, is EADIYQTPRYLVIGTGKKITLECSQTMGHDKMYWYQQDPGMELHLIHYSYGVNSTEKGDLSSESTVSRIRTEHFPLTLESARPSHTSQYLCASSEQPGDARGDTQYFGPGTRLTVL.

A single count supports this clonotype. This CDR3 reads CSAPTSEGRAPDTQYF. The DNA for the CDR3 is TGCAGTGCTCCTACGTCGGAAGGGAGGGCCCCAGATACGCAGTATTTT. This chain joins TRBV20-1 and TRBJ2-3; 7 bases fit TRBD2. Germline values: CDR1 DFQATT, CDR2 SNEGSKA (reference sequence). The V gene end was trimmed by 5 bases and the J gene end by 4 bases; junction bases not matched to a gene: 15. This CDR3 region has 16 residues.

This chain joins TRBV5-8 and TRBJ1-1; 7 positions agree with TRBD1. V lost 4 bases, J lost 4 bases, and 16 bases stayed unmatched. CDR1 is SGHTS, CDR2 YDEGEE, per germline. CDR3 size: 17 residues. The CDR3 DNA sequence: TGTGCCAGCAGCCAGCGTTTCCGGAGGGGGCACGGCACTGAAGCTTTCTTT. It is translated as CASSQRFRRGHGTEAFF. Full variable domain (missing parts from reference TRBV5-8 and TRBJ1-1): EAGVTQSPTHLIKTRGQQATLRCSPISGHTSVYWYQQALGLGLQFLLWYDEGEERNRGNFPPRFSGRQFPNYSSELNVNALELEDSALYLCASSQRFRRGHGTEAFFGQGTRLTVV.

This clonotype has a handful of counts. The CDR3 sequence is CASSPLGQANEQFF. As DNA, the CDR3 is TGTGCCAGCAGCCCTTTAGGGCAGGCCAATGAGCAGTTCTTC. The gene calls are TRBV3-1 and TRBJ2-1; D unclear. Trimming shortened V by 4 bases and J by 6 bases, and 13 bases separated the two germline ends. This CDR3 is 14 amino acids long. CDR1 is LGHDT and CDR2 is YNNKEL in the germline V gene (reference sequence).

The V call is TRBV7-2, the J call TRBJ1-2; D remains unclear. V was trimmed by 5 bases and J by 2 bases, leaving 12 bases between them. The CDR3 contains 14 residues. Germline CDR1 is SGHTA and CDR2 is FQGNSA. In DNA, the CDR3 is TGTGCCAGCAGCCAACCGACAAAGAACTATGGCTACACCTTC. It specifies CASSQPTKNYGYTF.

The J gene is TRBJ2-5, the V gene TRBV3-1; D unclear. The J call may be incorrect, as the DNA end agrees better with TRBJ2-7. Germline V lookup: CDR1 LGHDT, CDR2 YNNKEL (reference sequence). CDR3 length: 14 residues. CDR3 amino acids: CASSHPGWSYEQYF. The DNA of the CDR3 is TGTGCCAGCAGCCATCCGGGTTGGTCCTACGAGCAGTACTTC.

V usage is TRBV9 and J usage is TRBJ2-2, with 10 bases lining up with TRBD2. Germline loops: CDR1 SGDLS, CDR2 YYNGEE. The CDR3 is 18 residues long. Losses at the gene ends were 3 bases for V and 2 bases for J; bases not matched to a gene: 10. The CDR3 DNA follows: TGTGCCAGCAGCGAACAAGCGGGAGGGCCAGGAAACACCGGGGAGCTGTTTTTT. Translated: CASSEQAGGPGNTGELFF.

The rearrangement joins TRBV20-1 to TRBJ2-7, with 12 bases fitting TRBD2. Losses at the gene ends were 6 bases for V and 2 bases for J; bases not matched to a gene: 8. The CDR3 consists of 15 residues. Looked up from germline, CDR1 is DFQATT and CDR2 is SNEGSKA (reference sequence). The CDR3, as DNA: TGCAGTGCCCTACCGACTAGCGGGAGCCCCTACGAGCAGTACTTC. Residues: CSALPTSGSPYEQYF.

V and J are TRBV4-2 and TRBJ2-7, with TRBD2 identical over 10 bases. Trimming cost V 0 bases and J 0 bases; bases outside gene matches: 11. Germline loops: CDR1 LGHNA, CDR2 YNFKEQ. The length of the CDR3 is 19 residues. The CDR3 sequence is CASSQELLAGRPSSYEQYF. For the CDR3, the DNA is TGTGCCAGCAGCCAAGAGCTACTAGCGGGACGTCCGAGCTCCTACGAGCAGTACTTC.

This clonotype has just a few counts. The J gene is TRBJ1-1, the V gene TRBV20-1; 10 nucleotides align to TRBD1. CDR3 length equals 12 residues. After removal of 7 bases from V and 4 bases from J, the junction contained 3 bases not matched to a gene. CDR1 DFQATT and CDR2 SNEGSKA come from the germline V gene (reference sequence). CDR3 region: CSGRQGATEAFF. The CDR3, as DNA: TGCAGTGGGAGACAGGGGGCCACTGAAGCTTTCTTT.

This chain links TRBV12-3 or TRBV12-4 with TRBJ1-5, with D maybe TRBD1 (5 bases). This CDR3 has 13 amino acids. Trimming shortened V by 4 bases and J by 4 bases, and 8 bases separated the two germline ends. The CDR3 sequence: CASSYGQNQPQHF. The CDR3 DNA follows: TGTGCCAGCAGTTATGGACAAAATCAGCCCCAGCATTTT.

This clonotype showed up just once. The chain carries TRBV20-1 and TRBJ1-5; 9 bases match TRBD1. The CDR3 totals 16 residues. Losses at the gene ends were 3 bases for V and 1 base for J; bases not matched to a gene: 7. CDR1 DFQATT and CDR2 SNEGSKA come from the germline V gene (reference sequence). The CDR3: CSASLGQGRSNQPQHF. The CDR3 region has the DNA TGCAGTGCTAGCCTGGGACAGGGTCGGAGCAATCAGCCCCAGCATTTT.

The V gene is TRBV2, the J gene TRBJ2-1, with D tentatively TRBD1 (6 bases). Germline values: CDR1 SNHLY, CDR2 FYNNEI. V was pared by 1 base and J by 9 bases, with 16 bases between. The CDR3 runs to 15 residues. CDR3: CASSEEDSSIVEQFF. CDR3 coding DNA: TGTGCCAGCAGTGAAGAGGACAGTAGTATCGTTGAGCAGTTCTTC.

This clonotype was observed a few times. The chain links TRBV6-2 or TRBV6-3 to TRBJ1-5; D possibly corresponds to TRBD1 (6 bases). V lost 2 bases to trimming and J lost 6 bases, with 11 bases between them. Germline-derived CDR1 and CDR2 are MNHEY and SVGEGT. The CDR3 extends over 14 amino acids. Written as DNA, the CDR3 is TGTGCCAGCAGTTACAGGGGGGATATTCAGCCCCAGCATTTT. Translating gives CASSYRGDIQPQHF.

This clonotype was seen a few times. J is TRBJ2-7 and V is TRBV2; 9 bases are shared with TRBD1. The CDR3 loop spans 14 amino acids. J was trimmed by 2 bases and V by 6 bases; bases with no gene match: 5. Germline CDR1 and CDR2: SNHLY and FYNNEI. CDR3 protein: CASRIQGATYEQYF. CDR3 nucleotides: TGTGCCAGCAGAATACAGGGGGCCACCTACGAGCAGTACTTC.

The CDR3 is CSALPGGVYNEQFF. The DNA for the CDR3 is TGCAGTGCTCTTCCTGGCGGGGTATACAATGAGCAGTTCTTC. This chain uses TRBV20-1 with TRBJ2-1, with TRBD2 as a possible D gene (6 bases). V was clipped by 5 bases and J by 4 bases, with 15 bases between them. The CDR3 consists of 14 residues. CDR1 is DFQATT, CDR2 SNEGSKA, per germline (reference sequence).

The chain uses TRBV2 and TRBJ2-7; 10 bases line up with TRBD2. CDR3 length: 16 amino acids. J lost 7 bases, V lost 6 bases, and 15 bases had no gene match. Germline lookup yields CDR1 SNHLY and CDR2 FYNNEI. The CDR3 region has the DNA TGTGCCAGCAGAGGCGGTCTAGCGGGAGCGAACAATGAGCAGTACTTC. Encoded protein: CASRGGLAGANNEQYF. Filled out from reference TRBV2 and TRBJ2-7, the complete variable domain reads EPEVTQTPSHQVTQMGQEVILRCVPISNHLYFYWYRQILGQKVEFLVSFYNNEISEKSEIFDDQFSVERPDGSNFTLKIRSTKLEDSAMYFCASRGGLAGANNEQYFGPGTRLTVT.

The chain joins TRBV6-5 to TRBJ2-7; the D is unclear. CDR3 length equals 15 residues. Germline V gene lookup returns CDR1 MNHEY and CDR2 SVGAGI. Trimming stripped 0 bases from V and 3 bases from J, with 12 bases between. CDR3 loop: CASSYSPGSFYEQYF. CDR3 DNA sequence: TGTGCCAGCAGTTACTCCCCCGGCAGCTTCTACGAGCAGTACTTC.

This clonotype was seen a few times. The CDR3 protein is CASQRDFSYNEQFF. Written as DNA, the CDR3 is TGTGCCAGTCAGCGGGACTTCTCCTACAATGAGCAGTTCTTC. The gene calls are TRBV3-1 and TRBJ2-1; 7 positions agree with TRBD2. CDR3 size: 14 residues. Germline lookup yields CDR1 LGHDT and CDR2 YNNKEL (reference sequence). The V segment lost 9 bases and the J segment 0 bases; nucleotides outside the gene matches: 5.

This chain uses TRBV27 with TRBJ2-3; 8 nucleotides line up with TRBD2. The V gene end was trimmed by 8 bases and the J gene end by 2 bases; junction bases not matched to a gene: 6. Per the germline V gene, CDR1 is MNHEY and CDR2 is SMNVEV (reference sequence). This CDR3 contains 14 residues. The CDR3: CASRETSVTDTQYF. In nucleotides, the CDR3 is TGTGCCAGCCGTGAGACTAGCGTCACAGATACGCAGTATTTT.